These T cell receptor beta chains were read from a single sample in a study of shared clonotypes between healthy human individuals. Sequencing used immunoSEQ multiplex PCR; TCRdb keeps in-frame clones, though not all of them. This table has 2 million to 2.5 million clones, 85% to 95% appearing once. Sequencing input: naive CD4+ T cells from PBMCs. These receptors all stem from a man aged 18 to 29 in good health. Some clones in this sample may be carry-over from other donors' samples. CDR3s include the opening cysteine and the closing phenylalanine or tryptophan. D genes are given only for firm matches. Only some rows state a clone size, as once, few, many or a class for expanded clones.

d_gene: .; j_gene: TRBJ2-1; abundance: .; v_gene: TRBV10-3; CDR3nt: TGTGCCATCAGTGAGGAAGACCCCTACAATGAGCAGTTCTTC; CDR3aa: CAISEEDPYNEQFF
d_gene: .; j_gene: TRBJ1-2; abundance: .; v_gene: TRBV30; CDR3nt: TGTGCCTGGAGTCTCCCCGCGGGTAACTATGGCTACACCTTC; CDR3aa: CAWSLPAGNYGYTF
d_gene: .; j_gene: TRBJ2-1; abundance: .; v_gene: TRBV30; CDR3nt: TGTGCCTGGGGGGGGACTGGAGAGCAGTTCTTC; CDR3aa: CAWGGTGEQFF
d_gene: .; j_gene: TRBJ1-3; abundance: once; v_gene: TRBV11-2; CDR3nt: TGTGCCAGCAGCTTAGTCCGAGGAAACACCATATATTTT; CDR3aa: CASSLVRGNTIYF
d_gene: TRBD1; j_gene: TRBJ2-1; abundance: .; v_gene: TRBV11-1; CDR3nt: TGTGCCAGCAGCCCCATCCTGGGACAGGGATATGAGCAGTTCTTC; CDR3aa: CASSPILGQGYEQFF
d_gene: .; j_gene: TRBJ2-7; abundance: once; v_gene: TRBV28; CDR3nt: TGTGCCAGCAGCCGCGCCATGAGTACGAACGAGCAGTACTTC; CDR3aa: CASSRAMSTNEQYF
d_gene: TRBD2; j_gene: TRBJ2-1; abundance: .; v_gene: TRBV7-2; CDR3nt: TGTGCCAGCAGCTTATTCGCGGGAGGAGGTAATGAGCAGTTCTTC; CDR3aa: CASSLFAGGGNEQFF
d_gene: TRBD2; j_gene: TRBJ2-7; abundance: once; v_gene: TRBV5-1; CDR3nt: TGCGCCAGCAGCTTGGAGCCTAGCGGTGAGCAGTACTTC; CDR3aa: CASSLEPSGEQYF
d_gene: TRBD1; j_gene: TRBJ1-2; abundance: once; v_gene: TRBV28; CDR3nt: TGTGCCAGCAGTTCCCCGACAGGGGTCGGCTATGGCTACACCTTC; CDR3aa: CASSSPTGVGYGYTF
d_gene: .; j_gene: TRBJ2-7; abundance: .; v_gene: TRBV6-5; CDR3nt: TGTGCCAGCAGTTACGGCGGCCCTAGCTCCTACGAGCAGTACTTC; CDR3aa: CASSYGGPSSYEQYF
d_gene: .; j_gene: TRBJ2-1; abundance: .; v_gene: TRBV10-2; CDR3nt: TGCGCCAGCAGTTGGGCAGGGATCCTCTACAATGAGCAGTTCTTC; CDR3aa: CASSWAGILYNEQFF
d_gene: TRBD1; j_gene: TRBJ2-7; abundance: .; v_gene: TRBV6-1; CDR3nt: TGTGCCAGCAGTGTGGGACAGTCCACCTACGAGCAGTACTTC; CDR3aa: CASSVGQSTYEQYF
d_gene: .; j_gene: TRBJ1-5; abundance: .; v_gene: TRBV27; CDR3nt: TGTGCCAGCAGTTTCGGGGGGTTGATCAATCAGCCCCAGCATTTT; CDR3aa: CASSFGGLINQPQHF
d_gene: TRBD1; j_gene: TRBJ1-1; abundance: .; v_gene: TRBV28; CDR3nt: TGTGCCAGCAGTCCATCCGGGACAGGGAACACTGAAGCTTTCTTT; CDR3aa: CASSPSGTGNTEAFF
d_gene: TRBD1; j_gene: TRBJ2-1; abundance: .; v_gene: TRBV5-1; CDR3nt: TGCGCCAGCAGCTTCGGCGACAGGGTAGGTGGTGAGCAGTTCTTC; CDR3aa: CASSFGDRVGGEQFF
d_gene: TRBD2; j_gene: TRBJ2-1; abundance: .; v_gene: TRBV5-1; CDR3nt: TGCGCCAGCAGCTTCCCGGGACTAGAGGGGAATGAGCAGTTCTTC; CDR3aa: CASSFPGLEGNEQFF
d_gene: .; j_gene: TRBJ1-1; abundance: .; v_gene: TRBV2; CDR3nt: TGTGCCAGCAGTCAGACCGGGACCGAGCTCAAGGGCACTGAAGCTTTCTTT; CDR3aa: CASSQTGTELKGTEAFF
d_gene: .; j_gene: TRBJ2-7; abundance: once; v_gene: TRBV30; CDR3nt: TGTGCCTGGCAAGACTTTAACGAGCAGTACTTC; CDR3aa: CAWQDFNEQYF
d_gene: .; j_gene: TRBJ1-6; abundance: .; v_gene: TRBV29-1; CDR3nt: TGCAGCGTTGGGACCGCCGCGGGTTCACCCCTCCACTTT; CDR3aa: CSVGTAAGSPLHF
d_gene: TRBD2; j_gene: TRBJ2-5; abundance: once; v_gene: TRBV6-5; CDR3nt: TGTGCCAGCCGAGGGGTTAGCGGGAGACAGACCCAGTACTTC; CDR3aa: CASRGVSGRQTQYF
d_gene: .; j_gene: TRBJ2-7; abundance: once; v_gene: TRBV27; CDR3nt: TGTGCCAGCAGTTTTACAGGCCCTAACGAGCAGTACTTC; CDR3aa: CASSFTGPNEQYF
d_gene: TRBD1; j_gene: TRBJ2-5; abundance: .; v_gene: TRBV9; CDR3nt: TGTGCCAGCAGCGTAGCGGGGACAGGGCAGGAGACCCAGTACTTC; CDR3aa: CASSVAGTGQETQYF
d_gene: .; j_gene: TRBJ2-3; abundance: .; v_gene: TRBV28; CDR3nt: TGTGCCAGCAGTTTAGCAGGGTCCCGCACAGATACGCAGTATTTT; CDR3aa: CASSLAGSRTDTQYF
d_gene: .; j_gene: TRBJ2-3; abundance: .; v_gene: TRBV5-4; CDR3nt: TGTGCCAGCAGCCAGGACAGATACACAGATACGCAGTATTTT; CDR3aa: CASSQDRYTDTQYF
d_gene: .; j_gene: TRBJ1-3; abundance: .; v_gene: TRBV30; CDR3nt: TGTGCCTGGAGTGTAAACCGGTTTAGAGCCCTCCTTTCTGGAAACACCATATATTTT; CDR3aa: CAWSVNRFRALLSGNTIYF
d_gene: .; j_gene: TRBJ1-3; abundance: .; v_gene: TRBV28; CDR3nt: TGTGCCAGCAGAACTCCCTCGGGCTATCCTGGAAACACCATATATTTT; CDR3aa: CASRTPSGYPGNTIYF
d_gene: .; j_gene: TRBJ2-5; abundance: .; v_gene: TRBV25-1; CDR3nt: TGTGCCAGCAGTGGAGGAGCCGGTACCCTTGGAGAGACCCAGTACTTC; CDR3aa: CASSGGAGTLGETQYF
d_gene: .; j_gene: TRBJ2-7; abundance: .; v_gene: TRBV5-8; CDR3nt: TGTGCCAGCAGCCCGGGATTGGGGGGGCTGGAGCAGTACTTC; CDR3aa: CASSPGLGGLEQYF
d_gene: TRBD2; j_gene: TRBJ2-7; abundance: .; v_gene: TRBV4-1; CDR3nt: TGCGCCAGCAGCCACACGGGACTAGCGGGGACACTCCGGACCTACGAGCAGTACTTC; CDR3aa: CASSHTGLAGTLRTYEQYF
d_gene: TRBD1; j_gene: TRBJ2-7; abundance: .; v_gene: TRBV6-1; CDR3nt: TGTGCCAGCAACCGACAGGGGCGCTCCTACGAGCAGTACTTC; CDR3aa: CASNRQGRSYEQYF
d_gene: TRBD1; j_gene: TRBJ1-4; abundance: .; v_gene: TRBV18; CDR3nt: TGTGCCAGCTCGCCAGGGACAGGGGGCGCGACTAATGAAAAACTGTTTTTT; CDR3aa: CASSPGTGGATNEKLFF
d_gene: TRBD2; j_gene: TRBJ2-3; abundance: .; v_gene: TRBV27; CDR3nt: TGTGCCAGCAAATTCGGGCTAGCGGGAGAGGCAGATACGCAGTATTTT; CDR3aa: CASKFGLAGEADTQYF
d_gene: .; j_gene: TRBJ2-2; abundance: .; v_gene: TRBV6-6; CDR3nt: TGTGCCAGCGAAATCAGGGCGAACACCGGGGAGCTGTTTTTT; CDR3aa: CASEIRANTGELFF
d_gene: .; j_gene: TRBJ1-1; abundance: .; v_gene: TRBV11-3; CDR3nt: TGTGCCAGCAGCTATCGGGCGAACACTGAAGCTTTCTTT; CDR3aa: CASSYRANTEAFF
d_gene: TRBD1; j_gene: TRBJ2-7; abundance: .; v_gene: TRBV7-3; CDR3nt: TGTGCCAGCAGCTCCACAGGGGGCTCCTACGAGCAGTACTTC; CDR3aa: CASSSTGGSYEQYF
d_gene: .; j_gene: TRBJ2-7; abundance: .; v_gene: TRBV6-5; CDR3nt: TGTGCCAGCAGGACTACAGGGAGCTCCTACGAGCAGTACTTC; CDR3aa: CASRTTGSSYEQYF
d_gene: .; j_gene: TRBJ1-1; abundance: .; v_gene: TRBV11-2; CDR3nt: TGTGCCAGCAGCTTAGATAACAGGGTTCGGCCAGCTTTCTTT; CDR3aa: CASSLDNRVRPAFF
d_gene: .; j_gene: TRBJ2-1; abundance: .; v_gene: TRBV19; CDR3nt: TGTGCCAGTAGCCTCGGGGGCGCGGAGCAGTTCTTC; CDR3aa: CASSLGGAEQFF
d_gene: TRBD2; j_gene: TRBJ2-3; abundance: .; v_gene: TRBV5-8; CDR3nt: TGTGCCAGCAGCCCCCAGCGGGGCGCGAGCACAGATACGCAGTATTTT; CDR3aa: CASSPQRGASTDTQYF
d_gene: TRBD1; j_gene: TRBJ2-3; abundance: .; v_gene: TRBV2; CDR3nt: TGTGCCAGCAGTGATGTGGACAGGGATACAGATACGCAGTATTTT; CDR3aa: CASSDVDRDTDTQYF
d_gene: .; j_gene: TRBJ1-4; abundance: .; v_gene: TRBV7-2; CDR3nt: TGTGCCAGCAGCTTTTCCTGGGGGAGTAATGAAAAACTGTTTTTT; CDR3aa: CASSFSWGSNEKLFF
d_gene: .; j_gene: TRBJ2-2; abundance: .; v_gene: TRBV6-5; CDR3nt: TGTGCCAGCAGTTACGTGGGGGTGGGCACCGGGGAGCTGTTTTTT; CDR3aa: CASSYVGVGTGELFF
d_gene: .; j_gene: TRBJ2-1; abundance: .; v_gene: TRBV5-1; CDR3nt: TGCGCCAGCAGCTTGGAGGGCAGTTATTCCCACATTACCTACAATGAGCAGTTCTTC; CDR3aa: CASSLEGSYSHITYNEQFF
d_gene: .; j_gene: TRBJ2-1; abundance: .; v_gene: TRBV20-1; CDR3nt: TGCAGTGCTAGGGGTTCCAATGAGCAGTTCTTC; CDR3aa: CSARGSNEQFF
d_gene: .; j_gene: TRBJ2-5; abundance: .; v_gene: TRBV5-4; CDR3nt: TGTGCCAGCAGCGGCGGGGCAGCCCAAGAGACCCAGTACTTC; CDR3aa: CASSGGAAQETQYF
d_gene: .; j_gene: TRBJ1-2; abundance: .; v_gene: TRBV6-1; CDR3nt: TGTGCCAGCGGAGGTAACTATGGCTACACCTTC; CDR3aa: CASGGNYGYTF
d_gene: .; j_gene: TRBJ2-5; abundance: .; v_gene: TRBV5-4; CDR3nt: TGTGCCAGCAGCCTCGCGGCTCAAGAGACCCAGTACTTC; CDR3aa: CASSLAAQETQYF